The rows below give T cell receptor beta chains drawn from one sample of a study of PD-1 blockade in mismatch repair-deficient tumors. The repertoire was sequenced with immunoSEQ multiplex PCR; TCRdb's copy has only in-frame clones and lacks some. The table shows some 16,000 clones, with more than 80% occurring only once. No cognate antigen is known for these TCRs. Sequencing used cells cultured in vitro, obtained from a patient treated with pembrolizumab. These receptors all come from an adult with mismatch repair-deficient cancer. Each CDR3 is given with its conserved first and last residue. Fields, in order: clone size, D gene, V gene, CDR3 length, J gene, CDR3 DNA, CDR3 protein. D genes are given only for firm matches. Some rows mark clone size as missing; the rest say once, few, many or name a class of expanded clone.

NA	TRBD2	TRBV7-3	14	TRBJ2-7	TGTGCCAGCAGACCGAAGCGGGGGGCCTACGAGCAGTACTTC	CASRPKRGAYEQYF
NA	TRBD2	TRBV15	15	TRBJ2-7	TGTGCCACCAGCAGAGAGACTAGCGGAGGCTACGAGCAGTACTTC	CATSRETSGGYEQYF
NA	TRBD2	TRBV6-5	15	TRBJ2-3	TGTGCCAGCAGGACTAGCGGGGTATACACAGATACGCAGTATTTT	CASRTSGVYTDTQYF
NA	NA	TRBV27	14	TRBJ2-1	TGTGCCAGCAGCCGGGAAAACTCCTACAATGAGCAGTTCTTC	CASSRENSYNEQFF
NA	NA	TRBV5-6	17	TRBJ2-2	TGTGCCAGCAGTCCAGCCTACGGGGGCGAGGGGCCCGGGGAGCTGTTTTTT	CASSPAYGGEGPGELFF
NA	NA	TRBV7-3	15	TRBJ2-3	TGTGCCAGCAGCTTAATGACAGGTATCACAGATACGCAGTATTTT	CASSLMTGITDTQYF
NA	NA	TRBV11-2	15	TRBJ2-7	TGTGCCAGCAGCTTAGATCGCGGAGTCTACTACGAGCAGTACTTC	CASSLDRGVYYEQYF
NA	NA	TRBV27	17	TRBJ2-1	TGTGCCAGCAGTTTAGGGATACGAGCGGGTGGCTACAATGAGCAGTTCTTC	CASSLGIRAGGYNEQFF
NA	NA	TRBV1	17	TRBJ1-1	TGCACCAGCAGCCCCCGCCAGAGGGACAGGGCGGACACTGAAGCTTTCTTT	CTSSPRQRDRADTEAFF
NA	NA	TRBV5-1	13	TRBJ1-6	TGCGCCAGCAGCTTGGAACAGCATTCACCCCTCCACTTT	CASSLEQHSPLHF
few	NA	TRBV4-1	13	TRBJ2-7	TGCGCCAGCAGCCGGTCTGACTCCTACGAGCAGTACTTC	CASSRSDSYEQYF
once	NA	TRBV19	15	TRBJ2-2	TGTGCCAGTAGTGTCAACACGGGAAACACCGGGGAGCTGTTTTTT	CASSVNTGNTGELFF
NA	TRBD1	TRBV27	16	TRBJ1-4	TGTGCCAGCAGTACCACCTCGACAGGGGGCCAGGAAAAACTGTTTTTT	CASSTTSTGGQEKLFF
NA	NA	TRBV19	15	TRBJ1-2	TGTGCCAGTAGTAACCTGGGAGACAGCCGCTATGGCTACACCTTC	CASSNLGDSRYGYTF
NA	TRBD2	TRBV27	15	TRBJ2-7	TGTGCCAGCAGTATATCTAGCGGGACCACCTACGAGCAGTACTTC	CASSISSGTTYEQYF
NA	NA	TRBV5-1	15	TRBJ2-7	TGCGCCAGCAGCGACCATGGCAGCGTCTCCTACGAGCAGTACTTC	CASSDHGSVSYEQYF
NA	TRBD2	TRBV10-2	15	TRBJ2-1	TGCGCCAGCAGTGGGGGAGCGGGAGTACGTGATGAGCAGTTCTTC	CASSGGAGVRDEQFF
NA	NA	TRBV7-3	15	TRBJ2-3	TGTGCCAGCAGCTTAAAGGTGGGAGGAGAAGATACGCAGTATTTT	CASSLKVGGEDTQYF
NA	TRBD2	TRBV7-2	19	TRBJ2-2	TGTGCCAGCAGCTTAGTAAGGACTAGCGGGAGGTGGAACACCGGGGAGCTGTTTTTT	CASSLVRTSGRWNTGELFF
NA	TRBD2	TRBV10-3	17	TRBJ2-1	TGTGCCATCAGTGAGTGGGCTGGGACTAGCGGGAGGAATGAGCAGTTCTTC	CAISEWAGTSGRNEQFF
NA	NA	TRBV7-9	14	TRBJ1-2	TGTGCCAGCAGCTTAGGAGGGCTAGACTATGGCTACACCTTC	CASSLGGLDYGYTF
NA	NA	TRBV18	15	TRBJ1-1	TGTGCCAGCTCACCATGGTCTCCAGGGGAAACTGAAGCTTTCTTT	CASSPWSPGETEAFF
few	NA	TRBV6-5	13	TRBJ2-5	TGTGCCAGCAGTTACGTTGTGGGGGAGACCCAGTACTTC	CASSYVVGETQYF
NA	TRBD2	TRBV4-1	16	TRBJ2-1	TGCGCCAGCAGCCAAGCGGGGGGGAGCTCCTACAATGAGCAGTTCTTC	CASSQAGGSSYNEQFF
NA	TRBD1	TRBV2	16	TRBJ2-5	TGTGCCAGCAGTGAGGGGACAGGGGTCATGGGGGAGACCCAGTACTTC	CASSEGTGVMGETQYF
NA	TRBD2	TRBV4-1	16	TRBJ2-1	TGCGCCAGCAGCACTCGGACTAGCGGGAGCGTTAATGAGCAGTTCTTC	CASSTRTSGSVNEQFF
NA	NA	TRBV2	13	TRBJ2-1	TGTGCCAGCAACCGGGACTCTTACAATGAGCAGTTCTTC	CASNRDSYNEQFF
NA	NA	TRBV28	12	TRBJ1-2	TGTGCCAGCAGTCCCGTCCAGTTTGGCTACACCTTC	CASSPVQFGYTF
few	TRBD1	TRBV7-9	16	TRBJ1-4	TGTGCCAGCAGCAACTCCTGGACAGGCTCTAATGAAAAACTGTTTTTT	CASSNSWTGSNEKLFF
NA	TRBD1	TRBV5-1	15	TRBJ2-2	TGCGCCAGCAGCGCGGACAGGGGGAACACCGGGGAGCTGTTTTTT	CASSADRGNTGELFF
NA	NA	TRBV4-1	12	TRBJ1-1	TGCGCCAGCGGCTTTGAGAACACTGAAGCTTTCTTT	CASGFENTEAFF